Listed below are T cell receptor beta chains from one sample, sequenced in a study of human T cells and chemical hapten exposure. TCRdb used MiXCR to reprocess the RACE reads, holding one entry per CDR3 protein. The table lists roughly 180,000 distinct CDR3 sequences, more than 12% of them singletons. The sequencing used whole blood, collected in connection with sensitization to the hapten diphenylcyclopropenone (DPC). These receptor sequences come from a woman aged 25 to 45 with alopecia areata. Some clones in this sample may be carry-over from other donors' samples. The CDR3 runs from the conserved cysteine through the conserved F or W. Each record gives: J gene, clone size, V gene, CDR3 length, D gene, CDR3 DNA, CDR3 protein. The D gene is left open where the match is weak. Size is stated for part of the rows, as once, few or many counts, or as a class when the clone is expanded.

J: TRBJ1-1
size: NA
V: TRBV11-2
length: 16
D: TRBD1
DNA: TGTGCCAGCAGCTTAGTGTACAGGGGTATACCCACTGAAGCTTTCTTT
CDR3: CASSLVYRGIPTEAFF

J: TRBJ1-6
size: NA
V: TRBV2
length: 12
D: NA
DNA: TGTGCCAGCAGAGAAGGAGGATCACCCCTCCACTTT
CDR3: CASREGGSPLHF

J: TRBJ1-4
size: NA
V: TRBV20-1
length: 14
D: NA
DNA: TGCAGTGCTAGTAGGCAGACAACTAATGAAAAACTGTTTTTT
CDR3: CSASRQTTNEKLFF

J: TRBJ1-6
size: few
V: TRBV25-1
length: 12
D: NA
DNA: TGTGCCAGCAGCCCAGGGAAATCACCCCTCCACTTT
CDR3: CASSPGKSPLHF

J: TRBJ2-2
size: NA
V: TRBV20-1
length: 15
D: NA
DNA: TGCAGTGCTAGAAACGAGGGGCGCGACACCGGGGAGCTGTTTTTT
CDR3: CSARNEGRDTGELFF

J: TRBJ2-7
size: NA
V: TRBV6-2/TRBV6-3
length: 14
D: TRBD1
DNA: TGTGCCAGCAGTTACCTGGGACAGTACTACGAGCAGTACTTC
CDR3: CASSYLGQYYEQYF

J: TRBJ1-2
size: few
V: TRBV11-1
length: 14
D: NA
DNA: TGTGCCAGCAGCTTAGGAGGGGAAATTGGTGGCTACACCTTC
CDR3: CASSLGGEIGGYTF

J: TRBJ2-6
size: NA
V: TRBV7-9
length: 17
D: TRBD1
DNA: TGTGCCAGCAGCTTAGCCGACAGGGGGAATGGGGCCAACGTCCTGACTTTC
CDR3: CASSLADRGNGANVLTF

J: TRBJ2-2
size: few
V: TRBV7-6
length: 14
D: NA
DNA: TGTGCCAGCAGCTTAGGGCTTACCACCGGGGAGCTGTTTTTT
CDR3: CASSLGLTTGELFF

J: TRBJ1-2
size: NA
V: TRBV4-3
length: 15
D: NA
DNA: TGCGCCAGCAGCCAAGATTTGACGAAAAACTATGGCTACACCTTC
CDR3: CASSQDLTKNYGYTF

J: TRBJ1-1
size: NA
V: TRBV6-2/TRBV6-3
length: 13
D: NA
DNA: TGTGCCAGCAGTTACCCACGGGACACTGAAGCTTTCTTT
CDR3: CASSYPRDTEAFF

J: TRBJ1-2
size: many
V: TRBV6-6
length: 14
D: TRBD1
DNA: TGTGCCAGCAGTACCGGGACAGGGGGGAATGGCTACACCTTC
CDR3: CASSTGTGGNGYTF

J: TRBJ2-3
size: few
V: TRBV7-6
length: 15
D: TRBD1
DNA: TGTGCCAGCAGCTTAGGGACAGGCGGGCAAGATACGCAGTATTTT
CDR3: CASSLGTGGQDTQYF

J: TRBJ2-7
size: many
V: TRBV27
length: 15
D: TRBD2
DNA: TGTGCCAGCAGTTCGCGTAGCGGGAGCGGGTACGAGCAGTACTTC
CDR3: CASSSRSGSGYEQYF

J: TRBJ2-1
size: few
V: TRBV20-1
length: 15
D: NA
DNA: TGCAGTGCCAGAAGGGGGGACCGTGGGTACAATGAGCAGTTCTTC
CDR3: CSARRGDRGYNEQFF

J: TRBJ2-6
size: NA
V: TRBV4-2
length: 21
D: NA
DNA: TGTGCCAGCAGCCGACGGGGGGGCCGGGACAGAATAACCTCTGGGGCCAACGTCCTGACTTTC
CDR3: CASSRRGGRDRITSGANVLTF

J: TRBJ1-3
size: few
V: TRBV6-2/TRBV6-3
length: 13
D: NA
DNA: TGTGCCAGCAGTTACGCCTCTGGAAACACCATATATTTT
CDR3: CASSYASGNTIYF

J: TRBJ1-2
size: many
V: TRBV28
length: 13
D: NA
DNA: TGTGCCAGCAGTATGACGGGACTCTATGGCTACACCTTC
CDR3: CASSMTGLYGYTF

J: TRBJ2-3
size: NA
V: TRBV5-4
length: 12
D: NA
DNA: TGTGCCAGCAGCGACCTGAGCAATACGCAGTATTTT
CDR3: CASSDLSNTQYF

J: TRBJ2-7
size: NA
V: TRBV11-2
length: 13
D: TRBD1
DNA: TGTGCCAGCAGGGGACAGGGCTTCAACGAGCAGTACTTC
CDR3: CASRGQGFNEQYF

J: TRBJ2-5
size: NA
V: TRBV12-3/TRBV12-4
length: 12
D: NA
DNA: TGTGCCAGCACCAGGCAGCCGGGGACCCAGTACTTC
CDR3: CASTRQPGTQYF

J: TRBJ1-1
size: NA
V: TRBV3-1
length: 17
D: TRBD1
DNA: TGTGCCAGCAGTGACGGACAGGGCCGAAGGTCGTCGGCCGAAGCTTTCTTT
CDR3: CASSDGQGRRSSAEAFF

J: TRBJ1-6
size: NA
V: TRBV6-2/TRBV6-3
length: 15
D: TRBD1
DNA: TGTGCCAGCAGTCCTCAACAGGGGTTCAATTCACCCCTCCACTTT
CDR3: CASSPQQGFNSPLHF

J: TRBJ1-1
size: NA
V: TRBV9
length: 16
D: TRBD1
DNA: TGTGCCAGCAGCGTAGGAGGAGGACAGGGCCAAACTGAAGCTTTCTTT
CDR3: CASSVGGGQGQTEAFF

J: TRBJ2-7
size: many
V: TRBV5-1
length: 14
D: NA
DNA: TGCGCCAGCAGCTTGTCCGGACAATCCTACGAGCAGTACTTC
CDR3: CASSLSGQSYEQYF

J: TRBJ1-6
size: NA
V: TRBV6-2/TRBV6-3
length: 16
D: TRBD1
DNA: TGTGCCAGCAGGAAAGGACAGGGGACGGGGGATTCACCCCTCCACTTT
CDR3: CASRKGQGTGDSPLHF

J: TRBJ2-5
size: many
V: TRBV6-5
length: 14
D: NA
DNA: TGTGCCAGCAGCCCCGGGACTGGTCTGCGGACCCAGTACTTC
CDR3: CASSPGTGLRTQYF

J: TRBJ1-5
size: NA
V: TRBV6-2/TRBV6-3
length: 12
D: NA
DNA: TGTGCCAGCAGCTACCCTTTGCAGCCCCAGCATTTT
CDR3: CASSYPLQPQHF

J: TRBJ2-2
size: many
V: TRBV7-3
length: 14
D: NA
DNA: TGTGCCAGCAGCCCCCGGGCGAACACCGGGGAGCTGTTTTTT
CDR3: CASSPRANTGELFF

J: TRBJ2-3
size: NA
V: TRBV6-2/TRBV6-3
length: 15
D: NA
DNA: TGTGCCAGCAGTTACTCCGCGGGGACCACAGATACGCAGTATTTT
CDR3: CASSYSAGTTDTQYF

J: TRBJ2-1
size: few
V: TRBV12-3/TRBV12-4
length: 18
D: TRBD1
DNA: TGTGCCAGCAGTCCCGGTGTTGTGGGACAGGGGATCTACAATGAGCAGTTCTTC
CDR3: CASSPGVVGQGIYNEQFF

J: TRBJ2-4
size: many
V: TRBV28
length: 15
D: NA
DNA: TGTGCCAGCAGTTTTAGGGGACTAGCCAAAAACATTCAGTACTTC
CDR3: CASSFRGLAKNIQYF

J: TRBJ1-1
size: few
V: TRBV5-4
length: 13
D: NA
DNA: TGTGCCAGCAGCTTGTTTTCCAACACTGAAGCTTTCTTT
CDR3: CASSLFSNTEAFF

J: TRBJ2-1
size: NA
V: TRBV10-1
length: 18
D: TRBD2
DNA: TGCGCCAGCAGTGAGGGTATTGATCCTGCGGGAGCCCCCATTGAGCAGTTCTTC
CDR3: CASSEGIDPAGAPIEQFF

J: TRBJ2-1
size: many
V: TRBV7-2
length: 18
D: TRBD2
DNA: TGTGCCAGCAGCTTAGTCCGTCGGACTAGCGGACCCTACAATGAGCAGTTCTTC
CDR3: CASSLVRRTSGPYNEQFF

J: TRBJ2-7
size: NA
V: TRBV4-3
length: 15
D: TRBD1
DNA: TGCGCCAGCAGCCAAGGGACAGGGGGCCTCTACGAGCAGTACTTC
CDR3: CASSQGTGGLYEQYF

J: TRBJ2-1
size: many
V: TRBV3-1
length: 13
D: TRBD1
DNA: TGTGCCAGCAGCCAAGAAGGAAACAGGGGGTCGTTCTTC
CDR3: CASSQEGNRGSFF

J: TRBJ2-2
size: few
V: TRBV2
length: 15
D: NA
DNA: TGTGCCAGCGGGGGTGGGCTCCCGGGGCCCGGGGAGCTGTTTTTT
CDR3: CASGGGLPGPGELFF

J: TRBJ1-5
size: few
V: TRBV3-1
length: 15
D: NA
DNA: TGTGCCAGCAGCCAAGGGACAGCCTCCAATCAGCCCCAGCATTTT
CDR3: CASSQGTASNQPQHF

J: TRBJ2-3
size: NA
V: TRBV7-9
length: 15
D: TRBD2
DNA: TGTGCCAGCAGTCTAGCGGGGGGCCTACCTAATACGCAGTATTTT
CDR3: CASSLAGGLPNTQYF

J: TRBJ1-3
size: few
V: TRBV5-6
length: 16
D: NA
DNA: TGTGCCAGCAGCTTCCCGACCGGGGGGGAAGGAAACACCATATATTTT
CDR3: CASSFPTGGEGNTIYF

J: TRBJ2-3
size: few
V: TRBV14
length: 15
D: NA
DNA: TGTGCCAGCAGCCAAGATATAGGACAGTCTGATACGCAGTATTTT
CDR3: CASSQDIGQSDTQYF